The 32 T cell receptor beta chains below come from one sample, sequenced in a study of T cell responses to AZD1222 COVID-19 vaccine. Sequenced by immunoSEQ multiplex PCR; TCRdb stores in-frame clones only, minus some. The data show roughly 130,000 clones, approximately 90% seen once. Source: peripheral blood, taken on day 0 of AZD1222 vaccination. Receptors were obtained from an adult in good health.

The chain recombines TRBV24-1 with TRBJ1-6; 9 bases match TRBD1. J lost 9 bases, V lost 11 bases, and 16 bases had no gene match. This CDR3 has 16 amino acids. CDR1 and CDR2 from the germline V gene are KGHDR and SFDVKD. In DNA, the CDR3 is TGTGCCAACGAAACAGCGTGGGACAGGGAGATTTCACCCCTCCACTTT. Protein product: CANETAWDREISPLHF.

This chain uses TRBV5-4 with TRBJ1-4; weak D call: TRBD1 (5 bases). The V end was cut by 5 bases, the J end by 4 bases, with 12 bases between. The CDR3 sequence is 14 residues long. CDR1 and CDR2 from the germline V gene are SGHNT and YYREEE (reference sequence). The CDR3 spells CASRRDLRNEKLFF. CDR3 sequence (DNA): TGTGCCAGCAGACGGGACCTGCGTAATGAAAAACTGTTTTTT.

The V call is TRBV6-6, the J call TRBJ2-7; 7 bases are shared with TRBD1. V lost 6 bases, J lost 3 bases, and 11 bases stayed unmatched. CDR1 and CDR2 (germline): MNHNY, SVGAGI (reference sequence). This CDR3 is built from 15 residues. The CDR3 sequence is CASRHRTGFFYEQYF. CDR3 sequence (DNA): TGTGCCAGCAGACATAGGACAGGATTTTTCTACGAGCAGTACTTC.

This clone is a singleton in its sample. CDR3 in amino acids: CASNLRDREIFYTF. The DNA for the CDR3 is TGTGCCAGTAACCTCCGGGACAGGGAAATTTTCTACACCTTC. The V gene is TRBV19, the J gene TRBJ1-2; 9 nucleotides match TRBD1. The ends lost 7 bases at V and 10 bases at J; junction bases unmatched: 13. The CDR3 length is 14 residues. Germline V gives CDR1 LNHDA, CDR2 SQIVND (reference sequence).

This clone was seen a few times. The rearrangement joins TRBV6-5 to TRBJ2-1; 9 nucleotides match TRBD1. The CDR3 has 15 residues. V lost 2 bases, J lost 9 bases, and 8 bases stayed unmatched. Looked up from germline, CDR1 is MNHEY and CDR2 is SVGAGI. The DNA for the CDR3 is TGTGCCAGCAGTTACACTCCGGGACAGGGTTTTGAGCAGTTCTTC. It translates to CASSYTPGQGFEQFF.

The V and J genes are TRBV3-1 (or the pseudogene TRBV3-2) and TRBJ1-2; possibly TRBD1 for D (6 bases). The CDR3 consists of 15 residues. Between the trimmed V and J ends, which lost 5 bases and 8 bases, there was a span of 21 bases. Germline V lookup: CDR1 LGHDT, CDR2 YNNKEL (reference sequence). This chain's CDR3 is CASSSTNREDGGYTF. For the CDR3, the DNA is TGTGCCAGCAGCAGCACTAACAGGGAGGATGGGGGCTACACCTTC.

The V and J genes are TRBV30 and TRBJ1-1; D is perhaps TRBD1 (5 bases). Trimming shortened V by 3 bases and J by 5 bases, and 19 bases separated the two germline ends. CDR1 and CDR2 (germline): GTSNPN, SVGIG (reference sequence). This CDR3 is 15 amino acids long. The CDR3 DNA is TGTGCCTGGAGCGCGACTGAGGGGAGAGATACTGAAGCTTTCTTT. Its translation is CAWSATEGRDTEAFF. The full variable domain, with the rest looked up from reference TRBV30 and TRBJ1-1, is SQTIHQWPATLVQPVGSPLSLECTVEGTSNPNLYWYRQAAGRGLQLLFYSVGIGQISSEVPQNLSASRPQDRQFILSSKKLLLSDSGFYLCAWSATEGRDTEAFFGQGTRLTVV.

CDR3 protein: CASSVSGLGADTQYF. In DNA, the CDR3 is TGTGCCAGCAGCGTGTCGGGACTTGGGGCAGATACGCAGTATTTT. V gene TRBV9 combines with J gene TRBJ2-3; the D gene is possibly TRBD2 (6 bases). This CDR3 contains 15 residues. V was clipped by 2 bases and J by 4 bases, with 14 bases between them. CDR1 SGDLS and CDR2 YYNGEE come from the germline V gene.

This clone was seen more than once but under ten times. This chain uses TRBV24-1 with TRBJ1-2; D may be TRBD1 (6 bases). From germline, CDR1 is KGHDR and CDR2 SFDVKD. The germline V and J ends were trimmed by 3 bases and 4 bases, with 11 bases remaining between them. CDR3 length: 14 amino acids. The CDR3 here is CATSDPGQSYGYTF. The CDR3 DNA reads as TGTGCCACCAGTGATCCTGGACAGTCCTATGGCTACACCTTC.

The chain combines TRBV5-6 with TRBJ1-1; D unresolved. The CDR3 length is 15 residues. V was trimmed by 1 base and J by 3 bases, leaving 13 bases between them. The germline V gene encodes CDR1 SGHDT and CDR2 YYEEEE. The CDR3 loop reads CASSLFGESYTEAFF. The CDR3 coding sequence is TGTGCCAGCAGCTTGTTCGGGGAATCGTACACTGAAGCTTTCTTT.

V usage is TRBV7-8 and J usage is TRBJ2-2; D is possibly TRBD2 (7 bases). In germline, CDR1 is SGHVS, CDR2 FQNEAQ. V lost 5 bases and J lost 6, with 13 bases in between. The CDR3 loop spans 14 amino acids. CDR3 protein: CASSPRGASGELFF. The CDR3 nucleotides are TGTGCCAGCAGCCCCCGGGGGGCATCCGGGGAGCTGTTTTTT.

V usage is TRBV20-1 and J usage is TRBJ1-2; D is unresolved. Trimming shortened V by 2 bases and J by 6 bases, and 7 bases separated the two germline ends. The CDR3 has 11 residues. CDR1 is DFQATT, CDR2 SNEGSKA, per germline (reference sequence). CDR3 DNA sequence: TGCAGTGCTAGATGGGTCGATGGCTACACCTTC. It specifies CSARWVDGYTF.

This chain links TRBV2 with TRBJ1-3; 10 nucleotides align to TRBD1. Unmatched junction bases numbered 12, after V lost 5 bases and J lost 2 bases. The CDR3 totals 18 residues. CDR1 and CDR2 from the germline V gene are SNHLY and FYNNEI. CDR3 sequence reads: CASSPGTGVRVAGNTIYF. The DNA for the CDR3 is TGTGCCAGCAGTCCCGGGACAGGGGTAAGGGTAGCTGGAAACACCATATATTTT.

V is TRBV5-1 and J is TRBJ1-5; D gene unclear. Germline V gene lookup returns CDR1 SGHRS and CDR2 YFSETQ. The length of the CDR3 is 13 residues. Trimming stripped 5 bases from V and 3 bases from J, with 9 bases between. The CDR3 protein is CASRADPNQPQHF. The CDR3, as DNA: TGCGCCAGCAGGGCGGACCCCAATCAGCCCCAGCATTTT.

CDR3 DNA sequence: TGTGCCAGCAGCTTAATGGGGTATGGGGATGGCTACACCTTC. Residues: CASSLMGYGDGYTF. The gene calls are TRBV7-9 and TRBJ1-2; D not resolved. Germline-derived CDR1 and CDR2 are SEHNR and FQNEAQ (reference sequence). There are 14 residues in the CDR3. V gave up 2 bases and J gave up 6 bases, with 13 bases separating them.

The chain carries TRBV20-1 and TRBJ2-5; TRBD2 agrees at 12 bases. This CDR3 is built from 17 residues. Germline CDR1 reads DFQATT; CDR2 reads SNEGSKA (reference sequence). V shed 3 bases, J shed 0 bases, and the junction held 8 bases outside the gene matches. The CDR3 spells CSASILAGGEYQETQYF. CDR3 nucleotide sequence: TGCAGTGCTAGTATACTAGCGGGGGGCGAATACCAAGAGACCCAGTACTTC.

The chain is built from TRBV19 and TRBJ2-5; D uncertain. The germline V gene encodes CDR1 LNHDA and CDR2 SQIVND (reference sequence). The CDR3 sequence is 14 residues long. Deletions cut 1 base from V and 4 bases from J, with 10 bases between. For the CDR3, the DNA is TGTGCCAGTAGTATAGGGCGAACCGGAGAGACCCAGTACTTC. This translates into CASSIGRTGETQYF.

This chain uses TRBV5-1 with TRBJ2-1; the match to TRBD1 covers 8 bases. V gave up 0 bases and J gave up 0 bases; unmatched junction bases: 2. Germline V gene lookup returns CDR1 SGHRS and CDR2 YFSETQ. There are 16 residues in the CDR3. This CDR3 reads CASSLVQGASYNEQFF. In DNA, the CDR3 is TGCGCCAGCAGCTTGGTGCAGGGGGCCTCCTACAATGAGCAGTTCTTC.

CDR3 loop: CASSLVGRGGILYEQYF. Here the CDR3 DNA reads TGTGCCAGCAGCTTAGTGGGCAGGGGGGGAATCCTCTACGAGCAGTACTTC. The chain combines TRBV11-2 with TRBJ2-7, with D tentatively TRBD1 or TRBD2 (7 bases each). CDR1 and CDR2 (germline): SGHAT, FQNNGV. The length of the CDR3 is 17 residues. The V gene lost 1 base and the J gene lost 3 bases, with 19 bases spanning the gap.

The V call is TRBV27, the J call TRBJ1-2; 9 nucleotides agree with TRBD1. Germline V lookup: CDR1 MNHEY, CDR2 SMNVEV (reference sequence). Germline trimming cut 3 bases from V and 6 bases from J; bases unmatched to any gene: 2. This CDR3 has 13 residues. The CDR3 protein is CASSFRDRDGYTF. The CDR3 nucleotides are TGTGCCAGCAGTTTCCGGGACAGGGATGGCTACACCTTC.

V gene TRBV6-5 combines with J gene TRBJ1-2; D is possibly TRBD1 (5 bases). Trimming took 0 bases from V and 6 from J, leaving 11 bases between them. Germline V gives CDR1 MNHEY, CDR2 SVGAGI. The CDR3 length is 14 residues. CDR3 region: CASSYSGPKDGYTF. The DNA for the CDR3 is TGTGCCAGCAGTTACTCGGGACCCAAGGATGGCTACACCTTC.

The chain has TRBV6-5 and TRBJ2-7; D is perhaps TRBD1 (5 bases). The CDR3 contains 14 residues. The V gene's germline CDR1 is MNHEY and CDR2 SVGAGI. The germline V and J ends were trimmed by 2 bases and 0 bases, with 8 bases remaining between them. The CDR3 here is CASSYDRISYEQYF. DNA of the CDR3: TGTGCCAGCAGTTACGACAGAATCTCCTACGAGCAGTACTTC.

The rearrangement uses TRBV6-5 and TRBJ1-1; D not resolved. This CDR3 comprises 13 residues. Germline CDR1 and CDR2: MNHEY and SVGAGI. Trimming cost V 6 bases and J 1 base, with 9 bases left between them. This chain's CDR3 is CASRRQANTEAFF. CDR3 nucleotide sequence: TGTGCCAGCAGAAGGCAGGCGAACACTGAAGCTTTCTTT.

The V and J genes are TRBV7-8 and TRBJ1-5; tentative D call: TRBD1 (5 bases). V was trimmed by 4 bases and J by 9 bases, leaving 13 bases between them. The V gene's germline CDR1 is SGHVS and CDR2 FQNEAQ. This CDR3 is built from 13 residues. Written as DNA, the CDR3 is TGTGCCAGCAGCTCGTCCAGGGACTCGCCCCAGCATTTT. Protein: CASSSSRDSPQHF.

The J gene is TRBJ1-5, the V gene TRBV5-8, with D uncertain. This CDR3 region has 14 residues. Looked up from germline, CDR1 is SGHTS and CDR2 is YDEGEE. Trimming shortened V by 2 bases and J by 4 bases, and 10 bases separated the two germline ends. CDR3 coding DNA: TGTGCCAGCAGCTTACGAGGGCGAAATCAGCCCCAGCATTTT. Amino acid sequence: CASSLRGRNQPQHF.

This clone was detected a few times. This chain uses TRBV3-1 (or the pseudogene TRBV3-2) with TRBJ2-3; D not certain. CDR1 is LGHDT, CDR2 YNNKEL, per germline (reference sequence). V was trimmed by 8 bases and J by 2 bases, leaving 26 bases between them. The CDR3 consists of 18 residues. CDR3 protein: CASPQGPYGVLITDTQYF. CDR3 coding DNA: TGTGCCAGCCCCCAAGGCCCTTATGGGGTCCTTATCACAGATACGCAGTATTTT.

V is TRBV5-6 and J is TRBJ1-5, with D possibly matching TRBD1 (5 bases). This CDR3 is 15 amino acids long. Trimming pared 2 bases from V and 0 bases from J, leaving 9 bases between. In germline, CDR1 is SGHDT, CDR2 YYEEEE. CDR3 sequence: CASSLRGSSNQPQHF. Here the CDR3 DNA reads TGTGCCAGCAGCTTACGGGGGAGTAGCAATCAGCCCCAGCATTTT.

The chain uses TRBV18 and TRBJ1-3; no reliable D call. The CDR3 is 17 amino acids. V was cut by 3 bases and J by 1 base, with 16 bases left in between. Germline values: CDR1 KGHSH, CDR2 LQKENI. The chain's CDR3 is CASSPLTPAGSGNTIYF. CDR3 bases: TGTGCCAGCTCACCTTTGACCCCGGCTGGTTCTGGAAACACCATATATTTT.

CDR3 protein: CASSLSEAAGGNTIYF. The CDR3 region has the DNA TGTGCCAGCAGCTTAAGTGAGGCCGCGGGAGGAAACACCATATATTTT. The chain recombines TRBV7-2 with TRBJ1-3, with unresolved D. Per the germline V gene, CDR1 is SGHTA and CDR2 is FQGNSA. V dropped 2 bases and J dropped 4 bases, with 15 bases sitting between them. CDR3 length: 16 amino acids.

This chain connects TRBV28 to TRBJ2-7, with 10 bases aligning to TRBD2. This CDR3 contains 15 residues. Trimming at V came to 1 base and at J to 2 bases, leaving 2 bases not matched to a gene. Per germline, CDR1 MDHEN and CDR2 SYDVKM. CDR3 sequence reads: CASSLYTSGAYEQYF. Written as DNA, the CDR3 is TGTGCCAGCAGTTTATACACTAGCGGGGCCTACGAGCAGTACTTC.

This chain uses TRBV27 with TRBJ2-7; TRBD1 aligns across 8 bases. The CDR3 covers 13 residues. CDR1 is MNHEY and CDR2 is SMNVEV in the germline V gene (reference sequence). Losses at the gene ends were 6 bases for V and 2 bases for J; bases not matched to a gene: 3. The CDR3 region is CASRGTGTYEQYF. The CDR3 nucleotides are TGTGCCAGCAGGGGGACAGGAACCTACGAGCAGTACTTC.

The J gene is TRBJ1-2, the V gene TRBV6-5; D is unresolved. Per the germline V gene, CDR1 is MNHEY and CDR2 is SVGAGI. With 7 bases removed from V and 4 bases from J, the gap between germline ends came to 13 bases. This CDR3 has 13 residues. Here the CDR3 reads CASKLSGSYGYTF. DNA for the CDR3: TGTGCCAGCAAGTTGTCAGGTTCCTATGGCTACACCTTC.